This T cell receptor (beta chain) is drawn from a study of blood T cell repertoires in COVID-19. The V segment lost 3 bases and the J segment 6 bases; nucleotides outside the gene matches: 10. The CDR3 covers 16 residues. CDR1 is MDHEN and CDR2 is SYDVKM in the germline V gene. This clone was counted a single time. Per the study methods: Amplification of reference gene primers was used by the study to estimate nucleated cell counts. The table came from immunoSEQ multiplex PCR; TCRdb's copy has only in-frame clones and leaves some out. V, J and clone size are those of that table, while D and trimming were read from the DNA. The sample holds some 250,000 clones, approximately 85% seen once.

Sequencing was done on a sample of PBMCs or T cells enriched from blood (not recorded which). The rearrangement uses TRBV28 and TRBJ2-1; 8 bases map to TRBD1. The clonotype comes from a woman aged 45-65 years who had recovered from COVID-19. The CDR3 DNA reads as TGTGCCAGCAGTTTGTCGGGACAGGATCTTACCAATGAGCAGTTCTTC. Encoded protein: CASSLSGQDLTNEQFF.